The source of this T cell receptor beta chain is a study of cytomegalovirus exposure and HLA in healthy donors. Study results and caveats: Reports indicated that the classifier achieved high specificity and sensitivity in diagnosing cytomegalovirus status. A list of 150 to 200 TCR beta chains associated with cytomegalovirus was given. Most TCR sequences were rare, but some public TCRs occurred in many donors.

The donors were members of the roughly 120-subject validation cohort (separate from the approximately 670-subject first cohort). Details on this clone: Its specificity is unknown.

The protocol was immunoSEQ multiplex PCR, while the TCRdb copy is restricted to in-frame clones and leaves out a portion. The sample consists of more than 55,000 clones, about 96% of them appearing once. The clonotype originates from a man in his late teens or twenties in good health and CMV-seronegative. The sample taken for sequencing was PBMCs.

CDR3 in amino acids: CASSVQGAGQETQYF. The CDR3 DNA sequence: TGTGCCAGCAGTGTACAGGGGGCGGGTCAAGAGACCCAGTACTTC. The chain combines TRBV2 with TRBJ2-5, with TRBD1 identical over 9 bases. CDR1 is SNHLY, CDR2 FYNNEI, per germline. The CDR3 totals 15 residues. Unmatched junction bases numbered 5, after V lost 4 bases and J lost 2 bases.